These 5 T cell receptor beta chains originate from one sample sequenced in a study of T cell responses to AZD1222 COVID-19 vaccine. Generated by immunoSEQ multiplex PCR, the TCRdb table keeps only in-frame clones and is missing some. The data contain 190,000 or so clones, around 93% of them singletons. This material consisted of peripheral blood, taken 28 days after the second AZD1222 dose. The source is an adult who received the AZD1222 COVID-19 vaccine.

The chain couples TRBV5-6 to TRBJ1-6, with TRBD1 matching 11 bases. V shed 0 bases and J 4 bases; nucleotides not matched to a gene: 3. The CDR3 is 17 amino acids. Germline V gene sequence: CDR1 SGHDT, CDR2 YYEEEE. This CDR3 reads CASSLVGTGGYNSPLHF. The DNA of the CDR3 is TGTGCCAGCAGCTTGGTTGGGACAGGGGGATATAATTCACCCCTCCACTTT. Together with reference TRBV5-6 and TRBJ1-6, the CDR3 gives the full variable domain: DAGVTQSPTHLIKTRGQQVTLRCSPKSGHDTVSWYQQALGQGPQFIFQYYEEEERQRGNFPDRFSGHQFPNYSSELNVNALLLGDSALYLCASSLVGTGGYNSPLHFGNGTRLTVT.

CDR3 in DNA: TGCGCCAGCACACTGGGGCATGGTGAAAACTATGGCTACACCTTC. Encoded protein: CASTLGHGENYGYTF. The chain links TRBV5-1 to TRBJ1-2, with TRBD1 as a possible D gene (5 bases). V was trimmed by 6 bases and J by 2 bases, leaving 17 bases between them. CDR1 is SGHRS and CDR2 is YFSETQ in the germline V gene. The CDR3 spans 15 residues.

V gene TRBV6-5 combines with J gene TRBJ2-1; D gene ambiguous. CDR3 length: 15 residues. Germline V gene lookup returns CDR1 MNHEY and CDR2 SVGAGI. V lost 2 bases to trimming and J lost 6 bases, with 14 bases between them. The CDR3 loop is CASSYRPVAFNEQFF. The CDR3 DNA reads TGTGCCAGCAGTTACCGCCCAGTGGCCTTCAATGAGCAGTTCTTC.

The chain uses TRBV30 and TRBJ1-6; 9 nucleotides match TRBD1. The CDR3 contains 16 residues. Germline lookup yields CDR1 GTSNPN and CDR2 SVGIG (reference sequence). V shed 1 base, J shed 8 bases, and the junction held 9 bases outside the gene matches. The CDR3 sequence: CAWSGSRTGVYSPLHF. In DNA form, the CDR3 reads TGTGCCTGGAGTGGATCCCGGACAGGGGTGTATTCACCCCTCCACTTT.

The genes are TRBV6-5 and TRBJ1-1; TRBD1 aligns across 10 bases. J gave up 1 base and V 6 bases, and 5 bases lay outside the gene matches. This CDR3 has 15 residues. Germline lookup yields CDR1 MNHEY and CDR2 SVGAGI. CDR3 bases: TGTGCCAGCAGAAGGACAGGGGGGGGGAACACTGAAGCTTTCTTT. It translates to CASRRTGGGNTEAFF.